This T cell receptor (beta chain) emerged from a study of a mutant IDH1 vaccine in newly diagnosed glioma. The overall study: Vaccines were begun 4-6 weeks after radiotherapy alone, or with temozolomide cycles.

Sample time point: week 11, during vaccination. Every single dose of the vaccine, 300 ug of mutant IDH1 20-mer peptide, came with topical imiquimod. The CDR3 consists of 17 residues. The J segment lost 4 bases and the V segment lost 4 bases, leaving 11 bases of the junction unmatched. Germline CDR1 SGHNT, CDR2 YYREEE (reference sequence). The method was immunoSEQ multiplex PCR; TCRdb's version includes in-frame clones alone and lacks a portion of them. This sample yields about 36,000 clones, of which roughly 80% are seen a single time; around 16% belongs to the top ten. About this clone itself: Its target is unknown.

The material sequenced was peripheral blood mononuclear cells (PBMCs), taken from a glioma patient whose treatment included an IDH1 peptide vaccine. The chain has TRBV5-4 and TRBJ2-1, with TRBD2 matching over 10 bases. The sequence came from a woman younger than 45 with glioma. Some clones in this sample may be carry-over from other donors' samples. CDR3 protein: CASSGGKLAGRYNEQFF. The DNA for the CDR3 is TGTGCCAGCAGCGGCGGTAAACTAGCGGGAAGATACAATGAGCAGTTCTTC.